This record covers a single TCR beta chain. Its antigen remains unknown. PCR was performed using 60 Vbeta and 13 Jbeta primers. The method was immunoSEQ multiplex PCR; TCRdb's version includes in-frame clones alone and lacks a portion of them. The sample carries around 130,000 clones, around 83% recorded once. This specimen comes from a study of cytomegalovirus exposure and HLA in healthy donors. As for the study in general: Earlier, 110 million or so unique TCR beta sequences were recovered from around 190 million T cells by an analysis. General study findings and limits: Certain indistinguishable V segments, among them TRBV6-2 and TRBV6-3, were excluded. An analysis that was carried out later associated fewer than 20,000 TCR beta sequences with HLA alleles at 0.05 false discovery rate. Presence/absence comparisons presumed near-even sequencing depth among donors.

J was trimmed by 2 bases and V by 3 bases; bases with no gene match: 6. Germline V gene sequence: CDR1 SNHLY, CDR2 FYNNEI. The CDR3 is 15 amino acids. Source material: PBMCs. The clonotype was recovered from a woman younger than 35 in good health and CMV-seropositive. This chain connects TRBV2 to TRBJ2-7; 8 positions match TRBD1. The CDR3: CASSDGQGFAYEQYF. CDR3 DNA sequence: TGTGCCAGCAGTGATGGACAGGGTTTCGCCTACGAGCAGTACTTC.